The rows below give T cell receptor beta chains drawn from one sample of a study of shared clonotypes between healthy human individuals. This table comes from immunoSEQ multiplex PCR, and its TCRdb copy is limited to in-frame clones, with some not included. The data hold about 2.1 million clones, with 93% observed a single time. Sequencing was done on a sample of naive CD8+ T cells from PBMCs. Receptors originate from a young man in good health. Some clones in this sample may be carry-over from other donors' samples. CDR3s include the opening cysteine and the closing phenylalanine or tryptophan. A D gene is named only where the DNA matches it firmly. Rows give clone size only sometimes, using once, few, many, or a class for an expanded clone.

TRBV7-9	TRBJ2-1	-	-	TGTGCCAGCAGCCCTGTCGACCCGCGCAATGAGCAGTTCTTC	CASSPVDPRNEQFF
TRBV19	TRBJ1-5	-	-	TGTGCCAGCACGCAGGCTCTTTGGACCGATAGCAATCAGCCCCAGCATTTT	CASTQALWTDSNQPQHF
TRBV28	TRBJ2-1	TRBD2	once	TGTGCCAGTCGCTTCGGGGGGAGGGAGTACAATGAGCAGTTCTTC	CASRFGGREYNEQFF
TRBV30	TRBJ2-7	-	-	TGTGCCTGGAGTGTAACGGAGGGGTCCTACGAGCAGTACTTC	CAWSVTEGSYEQYF
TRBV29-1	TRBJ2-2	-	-	TGCAGCGTCAGGGCCCCATCCCACACCGGGGAGCTGTTTTTT	CSVRAPSHTGELFF
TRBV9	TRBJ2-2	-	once	TGTGCCAGCGGAACGGGAACACGGCCCGGGGAGCTGTTTTTT	CASGTGTRPGELFF
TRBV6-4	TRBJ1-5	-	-	TGTGCCACCATAGGGGAATATAGCAATCAGCCCCAGCATTTT	CATIGEYSNQPQHF
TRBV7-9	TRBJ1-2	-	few	TGTGCCAGCAGCCCTGTCCCAGGGCGACCCTCAAACTATGGCTACACCTTC	CASSPVPGRPSNYGYTF
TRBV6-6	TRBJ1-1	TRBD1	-	TGTGCCAGCAGTTCCGACAGGGAAAACACTGAAGCTTTCTTT	CASSSDRENTEAFF
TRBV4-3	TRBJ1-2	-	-	TGCGCCAGCAGCCAAGAATTATGGGTTGGTGGCTACACCTTC	CASSQELWVGGYTF
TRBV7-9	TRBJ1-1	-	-	TGTGCCAGCAGCTTAGCGTGGGGCAGAAAGAACACTGAAGCTTTCTTT	CASSLAWGRKNTEAFF
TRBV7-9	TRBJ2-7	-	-	TGTGCCAGCAGCTTCTTGGGCGTCAGGGCAGACGAGCAGTACTTC	CASSFLGVRADEQYF
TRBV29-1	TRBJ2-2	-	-	TGCAGCGTTCTAGAGACCCCTGGGTTCACCGGGGAGCTGTTTTTT	CSVLETPGFTGELFF
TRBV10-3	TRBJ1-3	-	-	TGTGCCATCAGTGAAAAGAAGCTCTCTGGAAACACCATATATTTT	CAISEKKLSGNTIYF
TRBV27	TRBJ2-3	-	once	TGTGCCAGCGGCCAGGGAACAGATACGCAGTATTTT	CASGQGTDTQYF
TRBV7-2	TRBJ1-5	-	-	TGTGCCAGCAGCTCTGGACAGTATAGCAATCAGCCCCAGCATTTT	CASSSGQYSNQPQHF
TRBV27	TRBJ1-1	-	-	TGTGCCAGCAGTGTCCGGGCGTCGGTGAACACTGAAGCTTTCTTT	CASSVRASVNTEAFF
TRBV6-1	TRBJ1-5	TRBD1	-	TGTGCCAGCAGTGGTAGGGACAGGGGCCCGTCGACGGCACAGCATTTT	CASSGRDRGPSTAQHF
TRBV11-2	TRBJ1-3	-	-	TGTGCCAGCAGCTTAGGGGTCGGAAACACCATATATTTT	CASSLGVGNTIYF
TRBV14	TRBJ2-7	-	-	TGTGCCAGCAGCCAAGTTGGGGGGACGCGGGAGCAGTACTTC	CASSQVGGTREQYF
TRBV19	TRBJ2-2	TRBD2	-	TGTGCCAGTAGTCCTGCCCTCGGGAGGATTACGAACACCGGGGAGCTGTTTTTT	CASSPALGRITNTGELFF
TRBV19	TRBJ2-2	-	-	TGTGCCAGTAGTCCCCTCCCCCAGACAGGAGAGAACACCGGGGAGCTGTTTTTT	CASSPLPQTGENTGELFF
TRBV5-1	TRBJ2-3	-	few	TGCGCCAGCAGCTTGGTTTCAGATACGCAGTATTTT	CASSLVSDTQYF
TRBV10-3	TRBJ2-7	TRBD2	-	TGTGCCATCAGTGACCTGGGACTAGCGGGAGGGAGGGCCTACGAGCAGTACTTC	CAISDLGLAGGRAYEQYF
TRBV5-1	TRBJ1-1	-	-	TGCGCCAGCAGCCCGGACAGCCGCCACGTACGGAACACTGAAGCTTTCTTT	CASSPDSRHVRNTEAFF
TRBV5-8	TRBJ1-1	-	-	TGTGCCAGCAGCTTGGCGGCACGCCTCCTGAACACTGAAGCTTTCTTT	CASSLAARLLNTEAFF
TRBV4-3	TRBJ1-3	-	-	TGCGCCAGCAGCCAAGATACCCTCTCTGGAAACACCATATATTTT	CASSQDTLSGNTIYF
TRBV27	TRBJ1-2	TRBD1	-	TGTGCCAGCAGCCCCTTGAAATCCGGGACAGGGAACGACTATGGCTACACCTTC	CASSPLKSGTGNDYGYTF
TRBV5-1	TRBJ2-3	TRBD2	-	TGCGCCAGCAGCATGGGAATTAGCGGGAGGACAGATACGCAGTATTTT	CASSMGISGRTDTQYF
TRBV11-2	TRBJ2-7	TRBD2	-	TGTGCCAGCAGCATCCATAGCGGGAGAAACAACGAGCAGTACTTC	CASSIHSGRNNEQYF
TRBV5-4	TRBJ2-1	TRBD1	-	TGTGCCAGCAGCCCCGGGACAGGGGGCATCGATGAGCAGTTCTTC	CASSPGTGGIDEQFF
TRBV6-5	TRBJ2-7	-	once	TGTGCCAGCAGTTACTCCCCCTTGGGCAACGAGCAGTACTTC	CASSYSPLGNEQYF
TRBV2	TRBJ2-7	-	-	TGTGCCAGCAGTGAAGCGTCCAGCTCCTACGAGCAGTACTTC	CASSEASSSYEQYF
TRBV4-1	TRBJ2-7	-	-	TGCGCCAGCAGCCAAGGACCGTACGAGCAGTACTTC	CASSQGPYEQYF
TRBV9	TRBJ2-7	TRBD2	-	TGTGCCAGCAGCTCGTCTAGCGGCCGCTCCTACGAGCAGTACTTC	CASSSSSGRSYEQYF
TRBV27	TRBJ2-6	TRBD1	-	TGTGCCAGCAGTCCGACAGGGCTCTCTGGGGCCAACGTCCTGACTTTC	CASSPTGLSGANVLTF
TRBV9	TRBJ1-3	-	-	TGTGCCAGCAGCGCCCCGAAGAGTGGAAACACCATATATTTT	CASSAPKSGNTIYF
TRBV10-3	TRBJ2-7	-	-	TGTGCCATCGCACAGGCCATATCCTACGAGCAGTACTTC	CAIAQAISYEQYF
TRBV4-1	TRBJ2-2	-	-	TGCGCCAGCAGCCAAGATGGGCGTGCCGGGGAGCTGTTTTTT	CASSQDGRAGELFF
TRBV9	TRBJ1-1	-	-	TGTGCCAGCAGCGTAGAGTCGGCTGAAGCTTTCTTT	CASSVESAEAFF
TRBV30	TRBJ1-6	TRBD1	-	TGTGCCTGGAGTGAAGACCGGGACAGGGGGCTTTCCTATAATTCACCCCTCCACTTT	CAWSEDRDRGLSYNSPLHF
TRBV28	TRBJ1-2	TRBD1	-	TGTGCCAGCAGTCCGGGACAGGGGTATGGCTACACCTTC	CASSPGQGYGYTF
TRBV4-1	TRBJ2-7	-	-	TGCGCCAGCAGCCAAGTTGGGGGGAGTGGGTACGAGCAGTACTTC	CASSQVGGSGYEQYF
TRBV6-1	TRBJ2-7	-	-	TGTGCCAGCAGTGGAGTATCTGCGGGTTCCCCCTACGAGCAGTACTTC	CASSGVSAGSPYEQYF
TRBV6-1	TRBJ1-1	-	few	TGTGCCAGCATCTTGGGGAACACTGAAGCTTTCTTT	CASILGNTEAFF
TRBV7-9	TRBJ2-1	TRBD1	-	TGTGCCAGCAGCTTATTGGGCCAGGGGGTGGATGAGCAGTTCTTC	CASSLLGQGVDEQFF
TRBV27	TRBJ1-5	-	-	TGTGCCAGCAGTTTGGGTTTCGGAACAACAGGAAATCAGCCCCAGCATTTT	CASSLGFGTTGNQPQHF
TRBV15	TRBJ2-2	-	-	TGTGCCACCAGCAGAGATTACTCTGCAGAGAACACCGGGGAGCTGTTTTTT	CATSRDYSAENTGELFF
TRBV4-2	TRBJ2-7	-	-	TGTGCCAGCAGCCCGGGCCTCTCCTACGAGCAGTACTTC	CASSPGLSYEQYF
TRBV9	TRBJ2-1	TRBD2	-	TGTGCCAGCAGCGCCCAACCCCTGGGACTAGCGGGGGGGATGACATCCTACAATGAGCAGTTCTTC	CASSAQPLGLAGGMTSYNEQFF
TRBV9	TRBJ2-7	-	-	TGTGCCAGCAGCGTAGTTCCCTACGAGCAGTACTTC	CASSVVPYEQYF
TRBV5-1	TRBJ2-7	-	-	TGCGCCAGCAGCTTGCGTGGGTGGAGGGTCGAGCAGTACTTC	CASSLRGWRVEQYF
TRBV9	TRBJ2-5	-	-	TGTGCCAGCAGGGGAGCGGGACAGGCCCTTCACTTC	CASRGAGQALHF
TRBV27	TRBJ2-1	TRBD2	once	TGTGCCAGCAGTTTATCGAGCTTGGGGGGGATAACCTACAATGAGCAGTTCTTC	CASSLSSLGGITYNEQFF
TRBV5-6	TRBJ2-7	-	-	TGTGCCAGCAGCCCGATCGGTAGGTCCTACGAGCAGTACTTC	CASSPIGRSYEQYF
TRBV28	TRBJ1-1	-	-	TGTGCCAGCAGTCCCGGGGGGGAGAACACTGAAGCTTTCTTT	CASSPGGENTEAFF
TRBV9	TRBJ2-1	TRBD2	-	TGTGCCAGCAGCGATCGACTAGCGGGAGGGTCCTACAATGAGCAGTTCTTC	CASSDRLAGGSYNEQFF
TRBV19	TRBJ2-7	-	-	TGTGCCAGTAGTATAGCGGGGCAGGACGAGCAGTACTTC	CASSIAGQDEQYF
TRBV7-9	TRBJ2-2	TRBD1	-	TGTGCCAGCAGCTTCCAGACAGGGTCGAACACCGGGGAGCTGTTTTTT	CASSFQTGSNTGELFF